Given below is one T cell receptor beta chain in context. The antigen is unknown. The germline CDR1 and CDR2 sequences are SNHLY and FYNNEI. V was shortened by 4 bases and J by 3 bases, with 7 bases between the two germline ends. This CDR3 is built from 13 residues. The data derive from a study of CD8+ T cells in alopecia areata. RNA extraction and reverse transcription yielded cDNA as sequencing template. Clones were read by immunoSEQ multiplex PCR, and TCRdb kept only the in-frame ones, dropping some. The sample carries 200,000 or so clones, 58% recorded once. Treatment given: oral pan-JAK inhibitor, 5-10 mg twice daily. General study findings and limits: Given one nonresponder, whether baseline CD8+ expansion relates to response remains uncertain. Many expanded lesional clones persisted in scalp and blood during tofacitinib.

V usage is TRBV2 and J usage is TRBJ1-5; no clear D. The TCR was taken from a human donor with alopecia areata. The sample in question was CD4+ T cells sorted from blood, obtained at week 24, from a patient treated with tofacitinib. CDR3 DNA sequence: TGTGCCAGCAGTGTGAGAATCAATCAGCCCCAGCATTTT. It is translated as CASSVRINQPQHF.